This passage covers 23 T cell receptor beta chains from one sample sequenced in a study of T cells expressing NK-cell markers (dated by TCRdb to the early 2020s). Library preparation used 5' RACE. This sample was sequenced with an Illumina HiSeq 2000. Each entry corresponds to one CDR3 protein sequence from reads that TCRdb reprocessed, and DNA is not given. The table kept for this sample lists roughly 180,000 distinct CDR3 sequences. The ten largest clones capture roughly 20% of the sample. The sequencing sample was made of blood T cells: a sorted CD56 or NKG2C T cell subset, CD4+ or CD8+ T cells, or bulk PBMC T cells (not recorded which). Receptor source: a woman between 18 and 69 years old in good health.

V and J are TRBV5-1 and TRBJ1-4; TCRdb reports TRBD1, a call that lacks DNA to check it against. The CDR3 is 15 residues long. Germline V gene data show CDR1 as SGHRS and CDR2 as YFSETQ. CDR3 amino acids: CASRPTLSENEKLFF.

The V gene is TRBV6-5, the J gene TRBJ2-7. The CDR3 is 13 residues long. CDR1 is MNHEY, CDR2 SVGAGI, per germline. CDR3 protein: CASSYAQTYEQYF.

V is TRBV7-2 and J is TRBJ1-1; there is no DNA to check the TCRdb D call of TRBD1. CDR3 length: 14 residues. Germline loops: CDR1 SGHTA, CDR2 FQGNSA. CDR3 loop: CASSPGQVNTEAFF.

The gene calls are TRBV4-1 and TRBJ1-1; TCRdb's assignment of TRBD1 cannot be checked, as there is no DNA. Per the germline V gene, CDR1 is MGHRA and CDR2 is YSYEKL. The CDR3 length is 18 residues. CDR3 region: CASSVQGQGLVGSAEAFF.

The V gene is TRBV29-1, the J gene TRBJ2-7. This CDR3 has 13 residues. Germline CDR1 is SQVTM and CDR2 is ANQGSEA. This chain's CDR3 is CSVEDPRTYEQYF.

The rearrangement uses TRBV5-1 and TRBJ2-1; TCRdb selects TRBD1, and the lack of DNA leaves this call unchecked. Germline V gene lookup returns CDR1 SGHRS and CDR2 YFSETQ. The CDR3 covers 17 residues. CDR3 in amino acids: CASSSYPGGGSGDEQFF.

V is TRBV5-1 and J is TRBJ1-1. The CDR3 length is 16 residues. CDR1 and CDR2 (germline): SGHRS, YFSETQ. This CDR3 reads CASSLDRSGLNTEAFF.

The rearrangement uses TRBV13 and TRBJ2-7; the TCRdb call, TRBD2, lacks DNA for checking. CDR1 and CDR2 from the germline V gene are PRHDT and FYEKMQ (reference sequence). The CDR3 loop spans 13 amino acids. CDR3 region: CASSLEPAGEQYF. Using reference TRBV13 and TRBJ2-7 for the parts outside the CDR3, the full variable domain is AAGVIQSPRHLIKEKRETATLKCYPIPRHDTVYWYQQGPGQDPQFLISFYEKMQSDKGSIPDRFSAQQFSDYHSELNMSSLELGDSALYFCASSLEPAGEQYFGPGTRLTVT.

The V and J genes are TRBV20-1 and TRBJ1-2; TCRdb picks TRBD1, but there is no DNA to check that call. Per germline, CDR1 DFQATT and CDR2 SNEGSKA (reference sequence). There are 12 residues in the CDR3. CDR3 residues: CSARPLGGGYTF.

This chain joins TRBV6-1 and TRBJ2-1; TCRdb outputs TRBD2, but without DNA this stays unchecked. Germline CDR1 MNHNS, CDR2 SASEGT. The CDR3 totals 17 residues. The CDR3 reads CASSRRGGLAGHNEQFF.

The chain employs TRBV3-1 and TRBJ1-5. The CDR3 sequence is 16 residues long. Germline values: CDR1 LGHDT, CDR2 YNNKEL (reference sequence). The CDR3 spells CASSQGTDRSNQPQHF.

V usage is TRBV12-3 or TRBV12-4 and J usage is TRBJ2-3; TCRdb designates TRBD2, a call that cannot be tested without DNA. This CDR3 is built from 11 residues. The CDR3 sequence: CASTTRYTQYF.

The chain links TRBV18 to TRBJ1-5; TCRdb outputs TRBD1, but without DNA this stays unchecked. This CDR3 has 14 amino acids. Germline V lookup: CDR1 KGHSH, CDR2 LQKENI. This chain's CDR3 is CASSETGQNQPQHF. The variable domain in full, completed from reference TRBV18 and TRBJ1-5, reads NAGVMQNPRHLVRRRGQEARLRCSPMKGHSHVYWYRQLPEEGLKFMVYLQKENIIDESGMPKERFSAEFPKEGPSILRIQQVVRGDSAAYFCASSETGQNQPQHFGDGTRLSIL.

The chain recombines TRBV20-1 with TRBJ2-1; absent DNA, TCRdb's TRBD2 call cannot be checked. The CDR3 consists of 13 residues. Germline loops: CDR1 DFQATT, CDR2 SNEGSKA (reference sequence). The CDR3: CSARKASGNEQFF.

The rearrangement uses TRBV5-6 and TRBJ2-4; TCRdb proposes TRBD1, but this gene call is untestable without DNA. Per the germline V gene, CDR1 is SGHDT and CDR2 is YYEEEE. This CDR3 contains 12 residues. The CDR3 here is CASSSRGPIQYF.

The CDR3 sequence: CASSVGRGDTEAFF. The chain has TRBV9 and TRBJ1-1. Germline V gene sequence: CDR1 SGDLS, CDR2 YYNGEE. This CDR3 region has 14 residues.

This chain links TRBV12-3 or TRBV12-4 with TRBJ1-1. The CDR3 consists of 19 residues. The CDR3 is CASSSTARGLRGVNTEAFF.

This rearrangement joins TRBV12-3 or TRBV12-4 to TRBJ1-3. The CDR3 loop spans 12 amino acids. The CDR3 region is CASSYTGNTIYF.

J is TRBJ2-3 and V is TRBV11-2; checking the TCRdb D call of TRBD2 is not possible without DNA. CDR3 length equals 16 residues. The V gene's germline CDR1 is SGHAT and CDR2 FQNNGV. The CDR3 here is CASSLFLAGGQDTQYF.

The chain couples TRBV5-1 to TRBJ2-7; lacking DNA, the TRBD2 call made by TCRdb goes unchecked. Germline V gives CDR1 SGHRS, CDR2 YFSETQ. The CDR3 consists of 14 residues. The CDR3 here is CASSSGLAGEGQYF.

The chain joins TRBV5-8 to TRBJ2-7. The CDR3 spans 14 residues. Per germline, CDR1 SGHTS and CDR2 YDEGEE. CDR3 loop: CASSLKSMGYEQYF.

This chain uses TRBV4-1 with TRBJ2-3; with no DNA, the TCRdb D assignment of TRBD1 cannot be verified. Germline CDR1 reads MGHRA; CDR2 reads YSYEKL. This CDR3 is 15 amino acids long. The CDR3: CASSQTGQVTDTQYF.

The rearrangement joins TRBV2 to TRBJ1-3; TCRdb indicates TRBD1, and absent DNA this call remains unverified. The CDR3 runs 13 residues. Germline V CDR1 and CDR2: SNHLY, FYNNEI. CDR3 loop: CASMSGAGNTIYF.